This T cell receptor (beta chain) was sequenced for a study of OX40 agonist ivuxolimab in advanced cancers. Across the study: All patients had ivuxolimab intravenously every 2 weeks at 0.01 to 10 mg/kg.

Produced via immunoSEQ multiplex PCR; TCRdb's table is partial and in-frame only. The sample holds about 98,000 clones, 70% to 90% seen once. As concerns this clone: The antigen is not known.

V shed 0 bases and J 11 bases; nucleotides not matched to a gene: 16. This CDR3 spans 17 amino acids. CDR1 SQVTM and CDR2 ANQGSEA come from the germline V gene. Overall study findings and caveats: At 0.1 to 3.0 mg/kg, clonal expansion of CD4+ and CD8+ blood T cells had occurred by week 6. No determination was made of the antigen specificity of the expanded peripheral T cells. Nonresponders, in some cases, also had low normalized T-cell clonal expansion.

The sequencing here drew on CD4+ or CD8+ T cells sorted from blood, taken in a trial of the OX40 agonist ivuxolimab. This receptor was identified in an adult with an advanced solid tumor such as melanoma, head and neck, liver or kidney cancer. This sequence joins TRBV29-1 and TRBJ2-3, with TRBD1 matching over 11 bases. As DNA, the CDR3 is TGCAGCGTTGAAGATCATCCGGGACAGGGGGACAATTTGGGGCAGTATTTT. The encoded protein is CSVEDHPGQGDNLGQYF.